The 21 T cell receptor beta chains listed next were all sequenced from one sample in a study of a mutant IDH1 vaccine in newly diagnosed glioma. Time point described: week 35, safety follow-up. Each dose delivered 300 ug of mutant IDH1 20-mer peptide subcutaneously with imiquimod. Libraries were prepared by immunoSEQ multiplex PCR; TCRdb keeps only in-frame clonotypes and omits some of them. The sample carries about 56,000 clones, about nine tenths recorded once. Antigen specificity for these receptors is unknown. The specimen was PBMCs, collected from a glioma patient whose treatment included an IDH1 peptide vaccine. The receptors shown here come from a man between 40 and 49 years old with glioma.

The rearrangement joins TRBV6-4 to TRBJ1-1, with D unresolved. V was pared by 3 bases and J by 3 bases, with 8 bases between. Germline V gene data show CDR1 as MRHNA and CDR2 as SNTAGT. The CDR3 totals 13 residues. The CDR3 reads CASSETEHTEAFF. In nucleotides, the CDR3 is TGTGCCAGCAGTGAAACGGAACACACTGAAGCTTTCTTT.

The genes are TRBV5-4 and TRBJ2-5, with 11 bases matching TRBD2. Germline V lookup: CDR1 SGHNT, CDR2 YYREEE (reference sequence). V shed 0 bases and J 7 bases; nucleotides not matched to a gene: 14. The CDR3 has 18 amino acids. CDR3 bases: TGTGCCAGCAGCTTGGCCGGGACTAGCGGACCGTTGGCCCGGACCCAGTACTTC. Translated, it gives CASSLAGTSGPLARTQYF.

V is TRBV27 and J is TRBJ2-1; D unclear. This CDR3 is built from 16 residues. V dropped 3 bases and J dropped 0 bases, with 12 bases sitting between them. Looked up from germline, CDR1 is MNHEY and CDR2 is SMNVEV (reference sequence). The CDR3 protein is CASSFDGKLSYNEQFF. In DNA, the CDR3 is TGTGCCAGCAGTTTCGACGGTAAACTCTCCTACAATGAGCAGTTCTTC.

This chain joins TRBV14 and TRBJ1-1; TRBD1 aligns across 7 bases. The CDR3 is 12 amino acids. V was clipped by 2 bases and J by 10 bases; unmatched bases: 4. Germline CDR1 reads SGHDN; CDR2 reads FVKESK. The DNA of the CDR3 is TGTGCCAGCAGCCAACGATCAGGGGGAGCTTTCTTT. This encodes CASSQRSGGAFF.

The rearrangement joins TRBV4-1 to TRBJ2-2; D is unresolved. V was shortened by 4 bases and J by 7 bases, with 4 bases between the two germline ends. The CDR3 consists of 11 residues. CDR1 and CDR2 (germline): MGHRA, YSYEKL. CDR3 protein: CASSLDGELFF. The CDR3 bases are TGCGCCAGCAGCCTAGACGGGGAGCTGTTTTTT.

The V and J genes are TRBV7-2 and TRBJ1-2; D perhaps matches TRBD1 (6 bases). Trimming stripped 8 bases from V and 2 bases from J, with 12 bases between. The germline V gene has CDR1 SGHTA and CDR2 FQGNSA. The CDR3 extends over 13 amino acids. CDR3 sequence (DNA): TGTGCCAGCTCTAGGGACAAGAACTATGGCTACACCTTC. Translated, it gives CASSRDKNYGYTF.

This clone is a singleton in its sample. J is TRBJ2-5 and V is TRBV9, with a weak D call TRBD2 (5 bases). CDR1 is SGDLS, CDR2 YYNGEE, per germline. Trimming took off 0 bases at V and 5 bases at J, with 5 bases between the two ends. The CDR3 has 12 residues. The DNA of the CDR3 is TGTGCCAGCAGCGTAGGAGGGGAGACCCAGTACTTC. Translated: CASSVGGETQYF. The whole variable domain, filled in from reference TRBV9 and TRBJ2-5, reads DSGVTQTPKHLITATGQRVTLRCSPRSGDLSVYWYQQSLDQGLQFLIQYYNGEERAKGNILERFSAQQFPDLHSELNLSSLELGDSALYFCASSVGGETQYFGPGTRLLVL.

The J gene is TRBJ2-5, the V gene TRBV6-6; 9 bases align to TRBD1. CDR3 size: 15 residues. Germline values: CDR1 MNHNY, CDR2 SVGAGI (reference sequence). Trimming removed 2 bases from V and 4 bases from J; junction bases left unmatched: 5. CDR3 sequence: CASSYTTGGGETQYF. The CDR3 DNA reads as TGTGCCAGCAGTTACACTACAGGGGGCGGAGAGACCCAGTACTTC.

The chain recombines TRBV5-1 with TRBJ1-2; 9 nucleotides line up with TRBD1. Germline CDR1 is SGHRS and CDR2 is YFSETQ. This CDR3 region has 15 residues. Trimming took 4 bases from V and 4 from J; bases not matched to a gene: 8. The chain's CDR3 is CASSPRTGDLYGYTF. The DNA for the CDR3 is TGCGCCAGCAGCCCTCGGACAGGGGACCTCTATGGCTACACCTTC.

The chain recombines TRBV14 with TRBJ1-5; TRBD1 might be the D (5 bases). Germline-derived CDR1 and CDR2 are SGHDN and FVKESK. The germline V and J ends were trimmed by 1 base and 5 bases, with 6 bases remaining between them. This CDR3 spans 13 amino acids. DNA of the CDR3: TGTGCCAGCAGCCAAGGGGGCTATCAGCCCCAGCATTTT. Translating gives CASSQGGYQPQHF.

V usage is TRBV7-2 and J usage is TRBJ2-3, with D unclear. This CDR3 has 11 residues. CDR1 and CDR2 (germline): SGHTA, FQGNSA. V was trimmed by 5 bases and J by 6 bases, leaving 6 bases between them. CDR3 sequence: CASSPWDTQYF. In DNA, the CDR3 is TGTGCCAGCAGCCCGTGGGATACGCAGTATTTT.

The chain combines TRBV7-2 with TRBJ2-7, with TRBD1 as a possible D gene (5 bases). CDR3 length: 14 residues. V lost 2 bases and J lost 3, with 11 bases in between. CDR1 SGHTA and CDR2 FQGNSA come from the germline V gene. The chain's CDR3 is CASSLMAGYYEQYF. The CDR3 DNA is TGTGCCAGCAGCTTAATGGCAGGGTACTACGAGCAGTACTTC. The variable domain in full, completed from reference TRBV7-2 and TRBJ2-7, reads GAGVSQSPSNKVTEKGKDVELRCDPISGHTALYWYRQSLGQGLEFLIYFQGNSAPDKSGLPSDRFSAERTGGSVSTLTIQRTQQEDSAVYLCASSLMAGYYEQYFGPGTRLTVT.

This chain connects TRBV7-2 to TRBJ1-1, with D perhaps matching TRBD1 (5 bases). Germline V gene data show CDR1 as SGHTA and CDR2 as FQGNSA. V shed 6 bases and J shed 5 bases, with 13 bases lying between them. This CDR3 is 13 amino acids long. CDR3 loop: CASRVQGLTEAFF. The CDR3 nucleotides are TGTGCCAGCAGAGTTCAGGGTTTGACTGAAGCTTTCTTT.

The chain recombines TRBV6-4 with TRBJ1-5; 7 nucleotides agree with TRBD1. Trimming cost V 7 bases and J 6 bases; bases outside gene matches: 3. CDR3 size: 12 residues. The germline gives CDR1 MRHNA, CDR2 SNTAGT. The CDR3 protein is CASTTGVQPQHF. The CDR3 nucleotides read TGTGCCAGCACCACAGGGGTTCAGCCCCAGCATTTT.

V gene TRBV27 combines with J gene TRBJ2-7, with 8 bases matching TRBD2. From germline, CDR1 is MNHEY and CDR2 SMNVEV (reference sequence). The V gene end was trimmed by 0 bases and the J gene end by 2 bases; junction bases not matched to a gene: 3. This CDR3 has 15 residues. CDR3 sequence reads: CASSLSREVPYEQYF. The DNA for the CDR3 is TGTGCCAGCAGTTTATCGCGGGAGGTCCCCTACGAGCAGTACTTC.

The chain carries TRBV2 and TRBJ2-1, with 11 nucleotides matching TRBD2. CDR3 length equals 14 residues. In germline, CDR1 is SNHLY, CDR2 FYNNEI. V was clipped by 3 bases and J by 5 bases; unmatched bases: 0. In DNA, the CDR3 is TGTGCCAGCAGTGAGACTAGCGGGAACAATGAGCAGTTCTTC. Translated, it gives CASSETSGNNEQFF.

The V and J genes are TRBV27 and TRBJ1-4; D is unclear. CDR1 MNHEY and CDR2 SMNVEV come from the germline V gene (reference sequence). This CDR3 is 15 amino acids long. Trimming removed 3 bases from V and 2 bases from J, with 10 bases in between. The CDR3 nucleotides are TGTGCCAGCAGTTTCCAAGGGTGGACTAATGAAAAACTGTTTTTT. Translation gives CASSFQGWTNEKLFF.

This rearrangement joins TRBV5-1 to TRBJ2-7; 9 nucleotides line up with TRBD1. Per the germline V gene, CDR1 is SGHRS and CDR2 is YFSETQ. Trimming took 6 bases from V and 5 from J; bases not matched to a gene: 6. The CDR3 covers 13 residues. The DNA of the CDR3 is TGCGCCAGCACCGACAGGGGGATTCACGAGCAGTACTTC. Translated: CASTDRGIHEQYF. The full variable domain, in which reference TRBV5-1 and TRBJ2-7 provide the parts outside the CDR3, is KAGVTQTPRYLIKTRGQQVTLSCSPISGHRSVSWYQQTPGQGLQFLFEYFSETQRNKGNFPGRFSGRQFSNSRSEMNVSTLELGDSALYLCASTDRGIHEQYFGPGTRLTVT.

The chain combines TRBV25-1 with TRBJ2-5; 8 bases are a match to TRBD2. Germline V CDR1 and CDR2: MGHDK, SYGVNS. Trimming at V came to 11 bases and at J to 7 bases, leaving 9 bases not matched to a gene. CDR3 length: 12 residues. CDR3: CASRGGRGTQYF. The DNA for the CDR3 is TGTGCCTCCCGGGGGGGGCGAGGGACCCAGTACTTC.

The V and J genes are TRBV9 and TRBJ2-5, with D possibly TRBD2 on 6 matching bases. V gave up 1 base and J gave up 5 bases, with 12 bases separating them. CDR1 and CDR2 (germline): SGDLS, YYNGEE. The CDR3 has 14 amino acids. CDR3 residues: CASSVMGSGETQYF. The CDR3 coding sequence is TGTGCCAGCAGCGTAATGGGAAGCGGGGAGACCCAGTACTTC.

This rearrangement joins TRBV27 to TRBJ2-5; either TRBD1 or TRBD2 may fit D (5 bases each). The CDR3 covers 15 residues. V lost 5 bases to trimming and J lost 5 bases, with 18 bases between them. CDR1 is MNHEY, CDR2 SMNVEV, per germline (reference sequence). The CDR3 protein is CASSPGTTQSETQYF. The CDR3 DNA follows: TGTGCCAGCAGTCCAGGGACCACCCAGAGTGAGACCCAGTACTTC.